These 22 T cell receptor beta chains originate from one sample sequenced in a study of spatial heterogeneity in lung cancer. One entry per CDR3 protein results from TCRdb running MiXCR on the 5' RACE reads. The top ten hold approximately 60% of the sample, which has about 44,000 distinct CDR3 sequences, 12% to 15% seen once. This sample's time point: sample taken at primary tumor resection. Sequenced here: PBMCs, sampled at surgery. These receptors were taken from a male donor with early-stage non-small cell lung cancer.

This clonotype was detected a few times. This chain connects TRBV14 to TRBJ1-3; no clear D gene. CDR3 length: 14 residues. Trimming cost V 1 base and J 3 bases, with 7 bases left between them. Germline assignment: CDR1 SGHDN and CDR2 FVKESK. Here the CDR3 DNA reads TGTGCCAGCAGCCAAGTGATCGATGGAAACACCATATATTTT. Translated, it gives CASSQVIDGNTIYF.

This clonotype has a count of ten or more. This chain uses TRBV4-1 with TRBJ1-2; TRBD1 aligns across 9 bases. The germline V gene encodes CDR1 MGHRA and CDR2 YSYEKL. This CDR3 has 15 residues. V was pared by 4 bases and J by 4 bases, with 7 bases of the junction left unmatched. Written as DNA, the CDR3 is TGCGCCAGCAGCCCATCCGGGACAGGGACCTATGGCTACACCTTC. It specifies CASSPSGTGTYGYTF.

There are many counts of this clonotype. The chain employs TRBV24-1 and TRBJ1-5, with a tentative D call TRBD1 (5 bases). Germline V gives CDR1 KGHDR, CDR2 SFDVKD. The CDR3 consists of 14 residues. Trimming took off 6 bases at V and 3 bases at J, with 11 bases between the two ends. For the CDR3, the DNA is TGTGCCACCAGTCGTCCGGGGACCAATCAGCCCCAGCATTTT. Amino acid sequence: CATSRPGTNQPQHF.

This clonotype was found many times. This sequence joins TRBV6-2 or TRBV6-3 and TRBJ1-5; 7 bases are shared with TRBD1. The CDR3 loop spans 13 amino acids. CDR1 is MNHEY and CDR2 is SVGEGT in the germline V gene. V gave up 7 bases and J gave up 5 bases; unmatched junction bases: 5. CDR3 protein: CASTDQGDQPQHF. The CDR3 DNA is TGTGCCAGCACCGATCAGGGGGATCAGCCCCAGCATTTT.

This clonotype was detected many times. The rearrangement uses TRBV11-2 and TRBJ2-1, with D tentatively TRBD1 (5 bases). Between the trimmed V and J ends, which lost 5 bases and 10 bases, there was a span of 15 bases. The CDR3 runs 13 residues. Germline assignment: CDR1 SGHAT and CDR2 FQNNGV. DNA for the CDR3: TGTGCCAGCAGCCCAGGACACATCAGGGAGCAGTTCTTC. This translates into CASSPGHIREQFF.

In its sample, this clonotype was seen many times. The genes are TRBV4-1 and TRBJ2-2; D gene ambiguous. The germline V gene encodes CDR1 MGHRA and CDR2 YSYEKL. The V end was cut by 4 bases, the J end by 0 bases, with 12 bases between. CDR3 length equals 16 residues. For the CDR3, the DNA is TGCGCCAGCAGCCGAAACCGACGGGCGAACACCGGGGAGCTGTTTTTT. Translated: CASSRNRRANTGELFF.

This clonotype was recorded many times. The V and J genes are TRBV7-2 and TRBJ1-5; TRBD1 is a possible D gene (6 bases). CDR3 length: 15 residues. CDR1 and CDR2 (germline): SGHTA, FQGNSA. V was pared by 0 bases and J by 6 bases, with 12 bases between. CDR3 sequence: CASSLALGASQPQHF. Written as DNA, the CDR3 is TGTGCCAGCAGCTTAGCTCTGGGGGCCAGTCAGCCCCAGCATTTT.

Comment on this clonotype: A much larger clone differs by one base, so this may be a read error. The genes are TRBV6-2 or TRBV6-3 and TRBJ2-3, with TRBD1 as a possible D gene (5 bases). From germline, CDR1 is MNHEY and CDR2 SVGEGT. V lost 8 bases and J lost 9, with 21 bases in between. This CDR3 has 14 residues. The chain's CDR3 is CASGATLSLRTQYF. The CDR3 region has the DNA TGTGCCAGCGGGGCGACTCTTAGTTTAAGGACGCAGTATTTT.

This clonotype was counted only a few times. The V and J genes are TRBV14 and TRBJ1-6, with no clear D. Per the germline V gene, CDR1 is SGHDN and CDR2 is FVKESK. This CDR3 comprises 12 residues. Trimming took 3 bases from V and 14 from J, leaving 11 bases between them. The CDR3 sequence is CASSHGDGALHF. In DNA, the CDR3 is TGTGCCAGCAGCCACGGGGATGGGGCCCTCCACTTT. The full variable domain, with the rest looked up from reference TRBV14 and TRBJ1-6, is EAGVTQFPSHSVIEKGQTVTLRCDPISGHDNLYWYRRVMGKEIKFLLHFVKESKQDESGMPNNRFLAERTGGTYSTLKVQPAELEDSGVYFCASSHGDGALHFGNGTRLTVT.

The CDR3 DNA reads as TGTGCCAGCTCACCGGGGGGGATCCCCGGGCAGCCCCAGCATTTT. Translating gives CASSPGGIPGQPQHF. This chain uses TRBV18 with TRBJ1-5; possibly TRBD1 for D (5 bases). The germline V gene encodes CDR1 KGHSH and CDR2 LQKENI. The V end was cut by 3 bases, the J end by 7 bases, with 16 bases between. The CDR3 runs to 15 residues.

The chain couples TRBV20-1 to TRBJ1-6, with 7 bases fitting TRBD1. Germline V gives CDR1 DFQATT, CDR2 SNEGSKA (reference sequence). This CDR3 region has 16 residues. J gave up 8 bases and V 0 bases, and 10 bases lay outside the gene matches. Here the CDR3 DNA reads TGCAGTGCTAGAGAATTGAGACAGGGCACGGATTCACCCCTCCACTTT. Encoded protein: CSARELRQGTDSPLHF.

This clonotype was detected ten times or more. The chain is built from TRBV10-3 and TRBJ2-3; TRBD1 might be the D (5 bases). There are 13 residues in the CDR3. CDR1 is ENHRY, CDR2 SYGVKD, per germline. Trimming cost V 2 bases and J 4 bases, with 7 bases left between them. This CDR3 reads CAISEGRADTQYF. The CDR3 nucleotides read TGTGCCATCAGTGAGGGCAGGGCAGATACGCAGTATTTT.

V and J are TRBV14 and TRBJ2-7, with a weak D call TRBD1 (6 bases). V was shortened by 1 base and J by 2 bases, with 9 bases between the two germline ends. The germline V gene has CDR1 SGHDN and CDR2 FVKESK. The CDR3 has 14 residues. In DNA form, the CDR3 reads TGTGCCAGCAGCCAAGGGGGGCGACCCTACGAGCAGTACTTC. This encodes CASSQGGRPYEQYF.

This clonotype was counted between two and nine times. The V and J genes are TRBV20-1 and TRBJ1-1; D possibly corresponds to TRBD1 (6 bases). This CDR3 has 12 amino acids. Trimming stripped 0 bases from V and 11 bases from J, with 13 bases between. CDR1 and CDR2 (germline): DFQATT, SNEGSKA (reference sequence). The CDR3 sequence: CSARDDGGAAFF. As DNA, the CDR3 is TGCAGTGCTAGAGATGACGGGGGCGCGGCTTTCTTT.

The V and J genes are TRBV4-2 and TRBJ1-3, with D unclear. This CDR3 is built from 15 residues. CDR1 is LGHNA and CDR2 is YNFKEQ in the germline V gene. The ends were cut back, 0 bases at V and 0 bases at J, with 6 bases in the middle. CDR3 amino acids: CASSQEQISGNTIYF. The DNA for the CDR3 is TGTGCCAGCAGCCAAGAACAGATCTCTGGAAACACCATATATTTT.

The DNA of the CDR3 is TGTGCCATCAGTGTTCAGCGCTCCTACGAGCAGTACTTC. It encodes CAISVQRSYEQYF. V gene TRBV10-3 combines with J gene TRBJ2-7; D not certain. V was cut by 4 bases and J by 0 bases, with 7 bases left in between. Per the germline V gene, CDR1 is ENHRY and CDR2 is SYGVKD. The CDR3 is made up of 13 amino acids.

V is TRBV4-2 and J is TRBJ1-5; no reliable D call. The CDR3 loop spans 13 amino acids. Trimming removed 1 base from V and 7 bases from J, with 8 bases in between. Per germline, CDR1 LGHNA and CDR2 YNFKEQ. CDR3 protein: CASSQVDEQPQHF. CDR3 coding DNA: TGTGCCAGCAGCCAAGTCGACGAGCAGCCCCAGCATTTT.

In its sample, this clonotype was seen a few times. The chain joins TRBV5-1 to TRBJ2-5, with TRBD1 identical over 8 bases. Germline trimming cut 4 bases from V and 5 bases from J; bases unmatched to any gene: 10. CDR1 and CDR2 from the germline V gene are SGHRS and YFSETQ. The CDR3 is 15 residues long. In nucleotides, the CDR3 is TGCGCCAGCAGCGCGGCGGCAGGGGGCATGGAGACCCAGTACTTC. The encoded protein is CASSAAAGGMETQYF.

This clonotype was recorded a few times. J is TRBJ2-3 and V is TRBV12-3 or TRBV12-4; TRBD1 aligns across 7 bases. The CDR3 totals 13 residues. V trimming: 10 bases; J trimming: 2 bases; junction bases outside the gene matches: 6. CDR3 sequence reads: CATQGQYTDTQYF. The CDR3 nucleotides are TGTGCCACCCAGGGACAGTACACAGATACGCAGTATTTT.

The chain links TRBV12-3 or TRBV12-4 to TRBJ2-5, with 9 bases aligning to TRBD2. Losses at the gene ends were 3 bases for V and 1 base for J; bases not matched to a gene: 3. The CDR3 contains 15 residues. The CDR3 coding sequence is TGTGCCAGCAGTTTGCAGCGGGGGGTCCAAGAGACCCAGTACTTC. Its protein is CASSLQRGVQETQYF.

There are many counts of this clonotype. This chain uses TRBV12-3 or TRBV12-4 with TRBJ2-4; tentative D call: TRBD1 (6 bases). Between the trimmed V and J ends, which lost 2 bases and 8 bases, there was a span of 10 bases. This CDR3 spans 13 amino acids. CDR3 nucleotide sequence: TGTGCCAGCAGTTTACAGGGGTGGGACATTCAGTACTTC. Its protein product is CASSLQGWDIQYF.

The CDR3 sequence: CASSLSTASSGNTIYF. CDR3 sequence (DNA): TGCGCCAGCAGCTTGAGCACAGCAAGCTCTGGAAACACCATATATTTT. The chain joins TRBV5-1 to TRBJ1-3, with D unclear. Per the germline V gene, CDR1 is SGHRS and CDR2 is YFSETQ. Trimming cost V 1 base and J 0 bases, with 11 bases left between them. The CDR3 contains 16 residues.